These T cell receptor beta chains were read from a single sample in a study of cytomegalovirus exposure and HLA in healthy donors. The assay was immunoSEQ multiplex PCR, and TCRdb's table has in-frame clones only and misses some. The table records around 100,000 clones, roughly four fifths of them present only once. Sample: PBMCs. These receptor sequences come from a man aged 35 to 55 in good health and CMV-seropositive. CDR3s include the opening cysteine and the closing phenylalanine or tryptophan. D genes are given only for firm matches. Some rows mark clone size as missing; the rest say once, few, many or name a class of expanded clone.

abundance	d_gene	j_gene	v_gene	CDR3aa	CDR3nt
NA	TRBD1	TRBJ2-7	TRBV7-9	CASRGQGAYEQYF	TGTGCCAGCAGGGGACAGGGGGCCTACGAGCAGTACTTC
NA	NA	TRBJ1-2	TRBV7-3	CASSSRAGGDPRGYTF	TGTGCCAGCAGCTCTAGGGCCGGGGGGGACCCTAGGGGCTACACCTTC
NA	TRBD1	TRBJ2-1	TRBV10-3	CAISGTGSSYNEQFF	TGTGCCATCAGTGGGACAGGGAGCTCCTACAATGAGCAGTTCTTC
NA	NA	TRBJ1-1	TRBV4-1	CASSSTGNTEAFF	TGCGCCAGCAGCTCCACGGGGAACACTGAAGCTTTCTTT
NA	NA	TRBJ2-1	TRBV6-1	CASGGLYPNEQFF	TGTGCCAGCGGCGGACTCTATCCCAATGAGCAGTTCTTC
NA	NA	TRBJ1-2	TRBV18	CASSQSGSDYGYTF	TGTGCCAGCTCGCAGTCGGGTTCGGACTATGGCTACACCTTC
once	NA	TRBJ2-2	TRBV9	CASSLNTGELFF	TGTGCCAGCAGCCTGAACACCGGGGAGCTGTTTTTT
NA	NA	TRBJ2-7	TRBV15	CATSRTNGVWEQYF	TGTGCCACCAGCAGGACGAACGGGGTTTGGGAGCAGTACTTC
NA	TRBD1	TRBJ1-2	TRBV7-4	CASSREKGQWLGSYTF	TGTGCCAGCAGCCGGGAGAAGGGACAGTGGTTGGGTAGCTACACCTTC
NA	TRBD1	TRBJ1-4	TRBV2	CASREGTGVYEKLFF	TGTGCCAGCAGGGAGGGGACAGGGGTTTACGAAAAACTGTTTTTT
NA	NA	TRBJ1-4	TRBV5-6	CASSTGVSNEKLFF	TGTGCCAGCAGCACCGGGGTCTCTAATGAAAAACTGTTTTTT
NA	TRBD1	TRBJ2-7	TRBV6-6	CASSKDRDGSYEQYF	TGTGCCAGCAGTAAGGACAGGGACGGCTCCTACGAGCAGTACTTC